The T cell receptor (beta chain) under discussion was sequenced for a study of PD-L1 blockade in urothelial cancer. Study overall: Atezolizumab (1,200 mg intravenously every 3 weeks) began at some point between 2014 and 2016 for patients. Male sex and bladder-origin urothelial cancer were recorded for twenty-five of 29 patients. Blood drawn 3 weeks (second dose) and 6 weeks after treatment start was analyzed.

Assay: immunoSEQ multiplex PCR; the TCRdb copy retains only in-frame clones and omits some. The sample carries 70,000 or so clones, around 80% recorded once. Looked up from germline, CDR1 is SEHNR and CDR2 is FQNEAQ (reference sequence). V was cut by 5 bases and J by 11 bases, with 9 bases left in between. This CDR3 comprises 11 residues. Here the sequenced sample was PBMCs, taken around atezolizumab (anti-PD-L1) treatment. The chain recombines TRBV7-9 with TRBJ1-4; D gene unclear. This sequence was found in a man between 65 and 85 years old with urothelial cancer. In DNA, the CDR3 is TGTGCCAGCAGCCGCACCGAGAAACTGTTTTTT. This codes for CASSRTEKLFF.